This T cell receptor beta chain was found in a study of cytomegalovirus exposure and HLA in healthy donors. The PCR had 60 Vbeta and 13 Jbeta primers. Sequenced by immunoSEQ multiplex PCR; TCRdb stores in-frame clones only, minus some. The sample has about 160,000 clones, 80% to 90% seen once. Trimming took off 6 bases at V and 4 bases at J, with 14 bases between the two ends. This CDR3 contains 14 residues. Germline values: CDR1 LNHDA, CDR2 SQIVND (reference sequence). As concerns this clone: Its antigen is not known.

Whole-study results and caveats: In a later analysis, the majority of CMV-associated beta chains seemingly showed HLA restriction. Presence/absence results assume similar sequencing depth per donor, which may not hold. Whilst most TCR sequences proved rare, a subset of public TCRs occurred across many donors.

The material sequenced was PBMCs. The chain recombines TRBV19 with TRBJ2-3, with D possibly matching TRBD1 (5 bases). The TCR originated in a man younger than 35 in good health and CMV-seronegative. The CDR3, as DNA: TGTGCCAGTAGCATGGGCAGGGTGCCAGATACGCAGTATTTT. Residues: CASSMGRVPDTQYF.